This T cell receptor (beta chain) emerged from a study of blood T cell repertoires in COVID-19. This clone has just a few counts. Sequencing used immunoSEQ multiplex PCR; TCRdb keeps in-frame clones, though not all of them. The sample has approximately 300,000 clones; 85% are singletons. Germline CDR1 reads LNHNV; CDR2 reads YYDKDF (reference sequence). V was clipped by 0 bases and J by 3 bases, with 8 bases between them. This CDR3 is 14 amino acids long. The receptor's source is a woman in her thirties who had been exposed to COVID-19. The rearrangement uses TRBV15 and TRBJ2-5; D may be TRBD2 (6 bases). The sample comprised PBMCs or T cells enriched from blood (not recorded which). In DNA form, the CDR3 reads TGTGCCACCAGCAGAGACAAGCGGGAAGAGACCCAGTACTTC. Amino acids: CATSRDKREETQYF.